The source of this T cell receptor (beta chain) is a study of blood T cell repertoires in COVID-19. Study-wide background: Researchers got acute and convalescent COVID-19 samples from the United States, Italy and Spain. Sample material is recorded as cDNA or gDNA derived from T cells, B-cell-depleted T cells, or PBMCs.

Authors' data handling: Estimation of nucleated cell counts was performed using reference gene primer amplification. Some clones are missing from TCRdb's copy, which holds only in-frame ones; the method was immunoSEQ multiplex PCR. V and J calls and clone size are given by that table; D and trimming were obtained from the DNA. The data show around 97,000 clones, more than 75% seen once. Germline V gene data show CDR1 as MNHEY and CDR2 as SMNVEV (reference sequence). Trimming removed 3 bases from V and 4 bases from J; junction bases left unmatched: 4. This CDR3 comprises 15 residues. The specimen was peripheral blood. The sequence derives from a human donor in a cohort sampled during active COVID-19. This chain uses TRBV27 with TRBJ2-7; TRBD1 matches at 12 bases. DNA of the CDR3: TGTGCCAGCAGTTTGGAGGGACAGGGGGCTTACGAGCAGTACTTC. Translated: CASSLEGQGAYEQYF.